Each of the 4 T cell receptor beta chains below was sequenced from the same sample in a study of PD-1 blockade in mismatch repair-deficient tumors. Some clones are missing from TCRdb's copy, which holds only in-frame ones; the method was immunoSEQ multiplex PCR. The table records about 100,000 clones, roughly four fifths of them present only once. The sample consisted of peripheral blood, taken approximately 35 weeks after starting pembrolizumab. These receptors originate from an adult with mismatch repair-deficient cancer.

This clone was counted at least ten times. J is TRBJ2-1 and V is TRBV7-2, with D possibly matching TRBD1 (6 bases). The CDR3 length is 15 residues. The germline V gene encodes CDR1 SGHTA and CDR2 FQGNSA. The V end was cut by 2 bases, the J end by 5 bases, with 13 bases between. CDR3: CASSLILGADNEQFF. The DNA of the CDR3 is TGTGCCAGCAGCTTAATTCTGGGGGCCGACAATGAGCAGTTCTTC.

The rearrangement uses TRBV4-1 and TRBJ1-4, with D possibly TRBD1 on 5 matching bases. Germline V gene sequence: CDR1 MGHRA, CDR2 YSYEKL. Trimming took off 0 bases at V and 8 bases at J, with 13 bases between the two ends. The CDR3 runs 15 residues. The CDR3 spells CASSQDGREGEKLFF. CDR3 nucleotide sequence: TGCGCCAGCAGCCAAGATGGCAGGGAGGGAGAAAAACTGTTTTTT.

The V gene is TRBV5-6, the J gene TRBJ2-7; 8 bases are a match to TRBD1. The CDR3 loop spans 15 amino acids. Germline assignment: CDR1 SGHDT and CDR2 YYEEEE. V gave up 4 bases and J gave up 0 bases; unmatched junction bases: 6. This chain's CDR3 is CASSHRGQVSYEQYF. Here the CDR3 DNA reads TGTGCCAGCAGCCACCGGGGACAGGTCTCCTACGAGCAGTACTTC. Variable domain in full (rest from reference TRBV5-6 and TRBJ2-7): DAGVTQSPTHLIKTRGQQVTLRCSPKSGHDTVSWYQQALGQGPQFIFQYYEEEERQRGNFPDRFSGHQFPNYSSELNVNALLLGDSALYLCASSHRGQVSYEQYFGPGTRLTVT.

This sequence joins TRBV5-6 and TRBJ2-2; TRBD2 agrees at 8 bases. The V and J ends lost 3 bases and 2 bases, in that order; junction bases with no gene match: 3. The CDR3 has 15 residues. From germline, CDR1 is SGHDT and CDR2 YYEEEE. The CDR3, as DNA: TGTGCCAGCAGCTCACTAGCGGTAAACACCGGGGAGCTGTTTTTT. It yields the protein CASSSLAVNTGELFF.